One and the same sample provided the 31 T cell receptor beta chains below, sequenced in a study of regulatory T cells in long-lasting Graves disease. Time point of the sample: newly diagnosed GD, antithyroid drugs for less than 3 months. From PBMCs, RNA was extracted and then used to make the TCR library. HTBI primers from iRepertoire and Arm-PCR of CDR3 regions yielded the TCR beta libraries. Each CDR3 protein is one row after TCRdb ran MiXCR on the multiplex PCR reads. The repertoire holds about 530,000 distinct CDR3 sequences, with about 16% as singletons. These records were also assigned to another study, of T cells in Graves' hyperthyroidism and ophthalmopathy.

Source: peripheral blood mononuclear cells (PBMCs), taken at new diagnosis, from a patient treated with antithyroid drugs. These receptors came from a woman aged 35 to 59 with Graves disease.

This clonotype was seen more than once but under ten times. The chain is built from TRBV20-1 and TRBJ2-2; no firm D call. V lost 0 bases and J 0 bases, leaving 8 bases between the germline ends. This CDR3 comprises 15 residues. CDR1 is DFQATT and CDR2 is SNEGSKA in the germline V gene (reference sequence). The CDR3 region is CSARDASANTGELFF. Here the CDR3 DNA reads TGCAGTGCTAGAGATGCCTCCGCGAACACCGGGGAGCTGTTTTTT.

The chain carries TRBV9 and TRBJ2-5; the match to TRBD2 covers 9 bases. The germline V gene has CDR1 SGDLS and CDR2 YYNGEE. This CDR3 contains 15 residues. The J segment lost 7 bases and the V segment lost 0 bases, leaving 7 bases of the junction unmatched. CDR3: CASSVAAGTSSTQYF. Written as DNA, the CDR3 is TGTGCCAGCAGCGTAGCTGCCGGGACTAGCTCGACCCAGTACTTC.

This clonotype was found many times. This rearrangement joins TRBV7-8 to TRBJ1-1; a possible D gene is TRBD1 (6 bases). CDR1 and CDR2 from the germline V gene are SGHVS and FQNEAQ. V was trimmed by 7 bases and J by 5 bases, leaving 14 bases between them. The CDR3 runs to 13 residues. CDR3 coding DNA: TGTGCCAGCAACGAAGGGGGGCTGACTGAAGCTTTCTTT. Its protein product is CASNEGGLTEAFF.

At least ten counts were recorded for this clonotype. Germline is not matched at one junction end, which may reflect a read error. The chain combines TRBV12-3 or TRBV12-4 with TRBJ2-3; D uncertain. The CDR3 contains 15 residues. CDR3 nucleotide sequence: TGTGCTAGCAGTTTGGGAAACGGGTCCACAGATACGCAGTATTTT. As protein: CASSLGNGSTDTQYF.

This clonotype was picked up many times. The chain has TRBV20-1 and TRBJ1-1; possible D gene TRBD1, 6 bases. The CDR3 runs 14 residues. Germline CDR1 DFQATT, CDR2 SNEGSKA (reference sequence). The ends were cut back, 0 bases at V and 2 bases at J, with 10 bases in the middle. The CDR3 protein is CSARDRRGNTEAFF. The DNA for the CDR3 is TGCAGTGCTAGAGATCGCAGGGGTAACACTGAAGCTTTCTTT.

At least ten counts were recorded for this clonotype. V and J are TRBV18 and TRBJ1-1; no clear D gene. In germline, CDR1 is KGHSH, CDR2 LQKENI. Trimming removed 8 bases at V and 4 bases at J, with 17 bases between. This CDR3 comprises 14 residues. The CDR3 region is CASSPGGSGTEAFF. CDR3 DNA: TGTGCCAGCAGTCCAGGCGGGAGTGGCACTGAAGCTTTCTTT.

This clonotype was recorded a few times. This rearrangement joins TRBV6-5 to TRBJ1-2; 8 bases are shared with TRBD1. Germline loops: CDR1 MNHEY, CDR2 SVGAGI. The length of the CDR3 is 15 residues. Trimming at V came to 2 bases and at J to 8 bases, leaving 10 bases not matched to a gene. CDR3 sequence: CASSYQDRAMRGYTF. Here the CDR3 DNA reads TGTGCCAGCAGTTACCAGGACAGGGCGATGCGAGGCTACACCTTC.

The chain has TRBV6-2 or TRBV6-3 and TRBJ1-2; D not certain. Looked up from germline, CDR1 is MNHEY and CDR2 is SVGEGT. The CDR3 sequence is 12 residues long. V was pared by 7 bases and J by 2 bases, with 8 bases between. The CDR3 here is CASKTDNYGYTF. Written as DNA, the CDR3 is TGTGCCAGCAAGACGGACAACTATGGCTACACCTTC.

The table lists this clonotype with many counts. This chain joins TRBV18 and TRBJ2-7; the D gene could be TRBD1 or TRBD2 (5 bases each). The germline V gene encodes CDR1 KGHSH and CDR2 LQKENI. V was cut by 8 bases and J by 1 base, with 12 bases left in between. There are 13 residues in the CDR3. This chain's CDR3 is CASSPGASYEQYF. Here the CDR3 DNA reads TGTGCCAGCAGCCCCGGGGCATCCTACGAGCAGTACTTC.

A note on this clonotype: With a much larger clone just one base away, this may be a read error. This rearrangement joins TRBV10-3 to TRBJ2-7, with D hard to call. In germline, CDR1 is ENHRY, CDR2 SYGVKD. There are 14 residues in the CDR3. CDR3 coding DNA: TGTGCCATCAGTGAGAGGAGCAGCACCTACGTGCAGTACTTC. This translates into CAISERSSTYVQYF.

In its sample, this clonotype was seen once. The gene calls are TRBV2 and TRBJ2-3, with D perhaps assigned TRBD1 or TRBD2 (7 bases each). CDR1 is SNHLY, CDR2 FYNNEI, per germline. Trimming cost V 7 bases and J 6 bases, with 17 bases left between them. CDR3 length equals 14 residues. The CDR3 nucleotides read TGTGCCAGCACCGGACAGGTCGGGGGGGATACGCAGTATTTT. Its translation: CASTGQVGGDTQYF.

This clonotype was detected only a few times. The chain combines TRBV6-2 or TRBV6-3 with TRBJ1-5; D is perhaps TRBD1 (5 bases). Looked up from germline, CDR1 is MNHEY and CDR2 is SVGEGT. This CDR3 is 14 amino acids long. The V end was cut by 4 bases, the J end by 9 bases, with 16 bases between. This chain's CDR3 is CASSLGTPSGPQHF. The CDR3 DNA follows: TGTGCCAGCAGTTTAGGGACTCCTTCCGGGCCCCAGCATTTT.

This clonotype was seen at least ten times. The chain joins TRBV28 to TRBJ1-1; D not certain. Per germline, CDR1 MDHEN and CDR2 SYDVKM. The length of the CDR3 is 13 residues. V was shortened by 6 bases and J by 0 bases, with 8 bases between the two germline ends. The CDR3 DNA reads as TGTGCCAGCAGCATTGACGTGAACACTGAAGCTTTCTTT. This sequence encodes CASSIDVNTEAFF.

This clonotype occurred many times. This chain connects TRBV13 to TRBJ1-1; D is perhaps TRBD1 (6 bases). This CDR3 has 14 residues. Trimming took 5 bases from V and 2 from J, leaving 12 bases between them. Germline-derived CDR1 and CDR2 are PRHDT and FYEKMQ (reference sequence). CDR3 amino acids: CASSQPGVNTEAFF. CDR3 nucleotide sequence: TGTGCCAGCAGCCAACCAGGGGTTAACACTGAAGCTTTCTTT.

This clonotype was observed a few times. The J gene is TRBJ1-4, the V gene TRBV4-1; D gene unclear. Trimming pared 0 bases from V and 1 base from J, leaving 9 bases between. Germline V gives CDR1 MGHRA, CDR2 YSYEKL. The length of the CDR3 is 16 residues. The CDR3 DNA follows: TGCGCCAGCAGCCAAGATTGGTCGGTAACTAATGAAAAACTGTTTTTT. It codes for CASSQDWSVTNEKLFF.

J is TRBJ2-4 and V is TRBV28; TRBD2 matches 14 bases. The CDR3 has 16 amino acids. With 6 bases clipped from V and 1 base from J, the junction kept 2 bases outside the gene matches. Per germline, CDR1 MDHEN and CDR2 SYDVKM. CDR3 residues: CASRTSGGGAKNIQYF. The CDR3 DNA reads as TGTGCCAGCAGGACTAGCGGGGGGGGGGCCAAAAACATTCAGTACTTC.

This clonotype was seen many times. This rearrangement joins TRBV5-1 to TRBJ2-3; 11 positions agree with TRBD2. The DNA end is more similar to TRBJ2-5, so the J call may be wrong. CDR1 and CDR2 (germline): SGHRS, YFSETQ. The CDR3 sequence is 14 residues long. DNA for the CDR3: TGCGCCAGCAGTCCAGGGACTAGCGGTTACACCCAGTACTTC. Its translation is CASSPGTSGYTQYF.

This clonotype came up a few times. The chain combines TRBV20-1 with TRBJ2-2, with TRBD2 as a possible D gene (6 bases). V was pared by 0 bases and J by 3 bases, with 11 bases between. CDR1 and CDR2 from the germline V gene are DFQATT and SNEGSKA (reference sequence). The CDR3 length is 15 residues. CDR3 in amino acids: CSARDPTGDTGELFF. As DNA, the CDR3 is TGCAGTGCTAGAGATCCTACGGGGGACACCGGGGAGCTGTTTTTT.

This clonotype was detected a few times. The CDR3 nucleotides read TGCGCCAGCAGCCAAGATCCGGCTAGCGGCACCTACGAGCAGTACTTC. As protein: CASSQDPASGTYEQYF. The chain combines TRBV4-1 with TRBJ2-7, with TRBD2 matching 7 bases. The trim removed 0 bases at V and 2 bases at J, leaving 7 bases unmatched. Germline V gene lookup returns CDR1 MGHRA and CDR2 YSYEKL. The CDR3 runs 16 residues.

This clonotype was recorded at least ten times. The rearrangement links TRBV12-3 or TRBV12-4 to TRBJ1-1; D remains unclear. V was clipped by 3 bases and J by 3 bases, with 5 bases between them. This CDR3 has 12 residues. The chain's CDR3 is CASSFTYTEAFF. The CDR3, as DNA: TGTGCCAGCAGTTTTACATACACTGAAGCTTTCTTT.

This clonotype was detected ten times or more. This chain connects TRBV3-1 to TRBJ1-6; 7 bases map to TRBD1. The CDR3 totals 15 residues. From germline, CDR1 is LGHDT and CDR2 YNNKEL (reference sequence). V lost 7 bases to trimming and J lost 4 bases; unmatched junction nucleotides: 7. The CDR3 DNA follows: TGTGCCAGCACCGGGCGGGGACAGTATAATTCACCCCTCCACTTT. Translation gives CASTGRGQYNSPLHF.

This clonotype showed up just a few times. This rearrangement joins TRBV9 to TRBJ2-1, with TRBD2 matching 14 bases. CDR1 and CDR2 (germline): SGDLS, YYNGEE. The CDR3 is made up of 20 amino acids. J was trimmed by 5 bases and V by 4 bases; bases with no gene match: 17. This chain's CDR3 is CASSLRTSGGSSVLNNEQFF. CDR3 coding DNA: TGTGCCAGCAGCCTACGGACTAGCGGGGGGTCCTCTGTATTAAACAATGAGCAGTTCTTC.

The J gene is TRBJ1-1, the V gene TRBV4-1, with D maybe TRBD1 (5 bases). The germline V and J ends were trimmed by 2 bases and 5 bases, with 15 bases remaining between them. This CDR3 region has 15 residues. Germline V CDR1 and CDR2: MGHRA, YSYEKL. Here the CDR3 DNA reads TGCGCCAGCAGCCAACTGTTCAGGGTTAATACTGAAGCTTTCTTT. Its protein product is CASSQLFRVNTEAFF.

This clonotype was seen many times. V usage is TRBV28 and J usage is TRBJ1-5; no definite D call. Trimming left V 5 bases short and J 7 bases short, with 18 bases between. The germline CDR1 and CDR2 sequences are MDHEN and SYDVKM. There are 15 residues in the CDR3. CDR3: CASSPHPLPGQPQHF. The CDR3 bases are TGTGCCAGCAGTCCCCACCCCTTGCCGGGGCAGCCCCAGCATTTT.

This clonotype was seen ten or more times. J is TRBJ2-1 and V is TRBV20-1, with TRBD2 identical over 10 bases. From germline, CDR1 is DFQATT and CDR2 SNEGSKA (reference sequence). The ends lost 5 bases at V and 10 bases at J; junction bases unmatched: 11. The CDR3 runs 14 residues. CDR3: CSAQRAGGQGEQFF. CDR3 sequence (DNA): TGCAGTGCTCAGAGAGCGGGGGGGCAAGGGGAGCAGTTCTTC.

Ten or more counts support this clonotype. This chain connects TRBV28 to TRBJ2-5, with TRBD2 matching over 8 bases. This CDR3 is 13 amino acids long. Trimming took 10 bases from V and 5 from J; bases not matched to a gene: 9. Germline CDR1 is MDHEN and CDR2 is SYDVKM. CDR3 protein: CATGGAPTETQYF. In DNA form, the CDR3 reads TGTGCCACGGGGGGGGCCCCAACCGAGACCCAGTACTTC.

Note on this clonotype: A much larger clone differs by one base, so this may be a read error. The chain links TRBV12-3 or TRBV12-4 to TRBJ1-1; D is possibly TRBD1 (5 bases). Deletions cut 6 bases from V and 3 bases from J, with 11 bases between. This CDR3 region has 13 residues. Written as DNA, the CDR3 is TGTGCCAGCAGCAAAGCAGGGTACACTGAAGCTTTCTTT. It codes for CASSKAGYTEAFF.

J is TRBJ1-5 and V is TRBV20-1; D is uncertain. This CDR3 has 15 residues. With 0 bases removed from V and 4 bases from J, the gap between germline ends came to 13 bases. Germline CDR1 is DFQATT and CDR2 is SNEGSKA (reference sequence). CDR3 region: CSARDRSHFNQPQHF. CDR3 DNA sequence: TGCAGTGCTAGAGATCGATCCCACTTTAATCAGCCCCAGCATTTT.

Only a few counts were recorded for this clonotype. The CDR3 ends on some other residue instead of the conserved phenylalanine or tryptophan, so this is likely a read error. Here the CDR3 DNA reads TGTGCCAGCAGCTTGGCCCCCTTCGAAGCTTTCATT. Amino acid sequence: CASSLAPFEAFI. This chain uses TRBV28 with TRBJ1-1; D unresolved. V lost 6 bases, J lost 8 bases, and 13 bases lay in between. Germline assignment: CDR1 MDHEN and CDR2 SYDVKM. The CDR3 spans 12 residues.

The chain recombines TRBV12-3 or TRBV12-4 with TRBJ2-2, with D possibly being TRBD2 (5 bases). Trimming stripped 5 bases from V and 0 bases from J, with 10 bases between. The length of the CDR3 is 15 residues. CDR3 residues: CASSPGVSNTGELFF. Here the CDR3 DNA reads TGTGCCAGCAGTCCCGGGGTGTCGAACACCGGGGAGCTGTTTTTT.

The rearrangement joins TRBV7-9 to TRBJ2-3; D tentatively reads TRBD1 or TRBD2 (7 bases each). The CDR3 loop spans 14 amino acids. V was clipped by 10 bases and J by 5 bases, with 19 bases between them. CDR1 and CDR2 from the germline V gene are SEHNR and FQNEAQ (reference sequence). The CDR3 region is CATAPPGGVDTQYF. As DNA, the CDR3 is TGTGCCACCGCGCCCCCAGGGGGGGTAGATACGCAGTATTTT.